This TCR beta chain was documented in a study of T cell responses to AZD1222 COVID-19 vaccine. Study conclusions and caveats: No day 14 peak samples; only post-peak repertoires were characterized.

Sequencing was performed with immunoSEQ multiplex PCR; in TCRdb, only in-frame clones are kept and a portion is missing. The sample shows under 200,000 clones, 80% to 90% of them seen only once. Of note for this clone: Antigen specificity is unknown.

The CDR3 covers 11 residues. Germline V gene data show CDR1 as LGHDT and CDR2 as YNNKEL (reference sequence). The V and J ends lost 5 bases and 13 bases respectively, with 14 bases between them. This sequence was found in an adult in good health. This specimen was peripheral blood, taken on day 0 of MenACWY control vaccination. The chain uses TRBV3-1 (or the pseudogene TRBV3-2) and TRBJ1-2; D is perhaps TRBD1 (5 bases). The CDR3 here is CASSGDRLSTF. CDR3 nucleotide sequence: TGTGCCAGCAGCGGAGACAGACTAAGCACCTTC.